A selection of T cell receptor beta chains follows, all from one sample in a study of T cells in narcolepsy. The method was immunoSEQ multiplex PCR; TCRdb's version includes in-frame clones alone and lacks a portion of them. The sample holds 15,000 to 16,000 clones, approximately 83% seen once. Sequencing was done on a sample of memory (CD45RA-) CD4+ T cells from blood. The receptors shown here come from a human donor in good health. Each CDR3 is given with its conserved first and last residue. A D gene is named only where the DNA matches it firmly. Clone size appears in some rows only: once, few, many, or a class for an expanded clone.

d_gene: TRBD1
j_gene: TRBJ2-7
abundance: -
v_gene: TRBV9
CDR3nt: TGTGCCAGCAGCCCTCGACAGGGGTGGAGCTACGAGCAGTACTTC
CDR3aa: CASSPRQGWSYEQYF

d_gene: -
j_gene: TRBJ2-1
abundance: -
v_gene: TRBV6-4
CDR3nt: TGTGCCAGCAGTGAGGTACAGGGCTTAGCCGAGCAGTTCTTC
CDR3aa: CASSEVQGLAEQFF

d_gene: TRBD2
j_gene: TRBJ2-1
abundance: -
v_gene: TRBV4-3
CDR3nt: TGCGCCAGCAGCCAAGGCCTAGCGGGGGCTGTCTACAATGAGCAGTTCTTC
CDR3aa: CASSQGLAGAVYNEQFF

d_gene: -
j_gene: TRBJ2-7
abundance: -
v_gene: TRBV6-6
CDR3nt: TGTGCCAGCAGTAGGGGAACTCCTACCTACGAGCAGTACTTC
CDR3aa: CASSRGTPTYEQYF

d_gene: -
j_gene: TRBJ2-4
abundance: once
v_gene: TRBV11-3
CDR3nt: TGTGCCAGCAACAACCCTCCCGATGTGATAGGAGCCAAAAACATTCAGTACTTC
CDR3aa: CASNNPPDVIGAKNIQYF

d_gene: -
j_gene: TRBJ2-7
abundance: few
v_gene: TRBV12-5
CDR3nt: TGTGCTAGTGGTTTGTTATGGGAGCAGTACTTC
CDR3aa: CASGLLWEQYF

d_gene: -
j_gene: TRBJ1-5
abundance: -
v_gene: TRBV15
CDR3nt: TGTGCCCCGGTTGGGGGGAGCAATCAGCCCCAGCATTTT
CDR3aa: CAPVGGSNQPQHF

d_gene: -
j_gene: TRBJ2-6
abundance: -
v_gene: TRBV6-4
CDR3nt: TGTGCCAGCAGTAAGGCTTACCGGGACACTAGCTCTGGGGCCAACGTCCTGACTTTC
CDR3aa: CASSKAYRDTSSGANVLTF

d_gene: TRBD1
j_gene: TRBJ1-6
abundance: -
v_gene: TRBV5-1
CDR3nt: TGCGCCAGCAGCTTGGAAGGACAGGGAAGTTCACCCCTCCACTTT
CDR3aa: CASSLEGQGSSPLHF

d_gene: -
j_gene: TRBJ2-1
abundance: -
v_gene: TRBV27
CDR3nt: TGTGCCAGCAGTCTGCGTCGGCGGGGTATCAATGAGCAGTTCTTC
CDR3aa: CASSLRRRGINEQFF

d_gene: -
j_gene: TRBJ2-1
abundance: -
v_gene: TRBV7-6
CDR3nt: TGTGCCAGCAGCTTAGGTCCGAACAATGAGCAGTTCTTC
CDR3aa: CASSLGPNNEQFF

d_gene: -
j_gene: TRBJ2-6
abundance: -
v_gene: TRBV5-1
CDR3nt: TGCGCCAGCAGCTCGTCCCTTCTTTTATCTGGGGCCAACGTCCTGACTTTC
CDR3aa: CASSSSLLLSGANVLTF

d_gene: TRBD1
j_gene: TRBJ2-7
abundance: -
v_gene: TRBV7-9
CDR3nt: TGTGCCAGCAGCCCCCGACAGGGAATGTACGAGCAGTACTTC
CDR3aa: CASSPRQGMYEQYF

d_gene: -
j_gene: TRBJ2-7
abundance: -
v_gene: TRBV6-1
CDR3nt: TGTGCCAGCTTGCCAACAGGGATTAGATACGAGCAGTACTTC
CDR3aa: CASLPTGIRYEQYF

d_gene: TRBD1
j_gene: TRBJ2-2
abundance: -
v_gene: TRBV5-5
CDR3nt: TGTGCCAGCAGTTTTATGGGACAGGGTAGTAACGGGGAGCTGTTTTTT
CDR3aa: CASSFMGQGSNGELFF

d_gene: -
j_gene: TRBJ1-2
abundance: -
v_gene: TRBV7-8
CDR3nt: TGTGCCAGCAGCTTGGGATATGATAACTATGGCTACACCTTC
CDR3aa: CASSLGYDNYGYTF

d_gene: -
j_gene: TRBJ2-1
abundance: -
v_gene: TRBV5-5
CDR3nt: TGTGCCAGCAGCTCCCAGGGATACTCCTACAATGAGCAGTTCTTC
CDR3aa: CASSSQGYSYNEQFF